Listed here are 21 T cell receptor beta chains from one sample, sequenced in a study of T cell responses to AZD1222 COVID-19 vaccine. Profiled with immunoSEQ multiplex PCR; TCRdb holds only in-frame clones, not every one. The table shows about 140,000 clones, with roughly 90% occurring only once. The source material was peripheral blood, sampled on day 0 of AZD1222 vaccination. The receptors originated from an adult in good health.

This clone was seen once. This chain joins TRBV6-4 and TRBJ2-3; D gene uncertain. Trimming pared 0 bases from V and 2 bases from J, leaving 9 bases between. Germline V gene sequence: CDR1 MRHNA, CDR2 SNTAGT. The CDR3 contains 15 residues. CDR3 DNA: TGTGCCAGCAGTGACTCTGCGACGGCCACAGATACGCAGTATTTT. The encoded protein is CASSDSATATDTQYF.

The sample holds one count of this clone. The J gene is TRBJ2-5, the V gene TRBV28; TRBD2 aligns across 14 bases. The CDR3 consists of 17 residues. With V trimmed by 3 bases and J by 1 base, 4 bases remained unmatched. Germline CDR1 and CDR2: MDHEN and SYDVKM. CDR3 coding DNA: TGTGCCAGCAGTTTTGGGGGACTAGCGGGGGTCCAAGAGACCCAGTACTTC. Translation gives CASSFGGLAGVQETQYF.

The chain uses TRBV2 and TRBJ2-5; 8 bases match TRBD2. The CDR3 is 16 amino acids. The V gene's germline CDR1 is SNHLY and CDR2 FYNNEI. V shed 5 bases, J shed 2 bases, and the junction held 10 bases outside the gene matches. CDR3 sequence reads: CASSPYYSGGQETQYF. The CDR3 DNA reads TGTGCCAGCAGTCCATATTACTCGGGGGGGCAAGAGACCCAGTACTTC.

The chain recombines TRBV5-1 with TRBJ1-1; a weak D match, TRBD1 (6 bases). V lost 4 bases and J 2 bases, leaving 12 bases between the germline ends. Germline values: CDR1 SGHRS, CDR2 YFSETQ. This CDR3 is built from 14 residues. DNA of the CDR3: TGCGCCAGCAGCCTGGGACATTCAAACACTGAAGCTTTCTTT. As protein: CASSLGHSNTEAFF.

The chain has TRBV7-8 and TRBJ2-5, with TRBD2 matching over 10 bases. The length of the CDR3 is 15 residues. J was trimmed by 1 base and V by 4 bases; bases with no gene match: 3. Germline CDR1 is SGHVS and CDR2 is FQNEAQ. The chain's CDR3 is CASSSSGGIQETQYF. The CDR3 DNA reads TGTGCCAGCAGCTCTAGCGGGGGAATCCAAGAGACCCAGTACTTC.

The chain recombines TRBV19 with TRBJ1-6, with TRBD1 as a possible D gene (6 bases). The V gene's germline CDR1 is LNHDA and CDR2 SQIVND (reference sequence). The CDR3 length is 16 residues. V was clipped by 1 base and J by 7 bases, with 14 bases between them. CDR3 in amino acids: CASSIGGPTYNSPLHF. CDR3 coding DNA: TGTGCCAGTAGTATAGGGGGGCCCACGTACAATTCACCCCTCCACTTT.

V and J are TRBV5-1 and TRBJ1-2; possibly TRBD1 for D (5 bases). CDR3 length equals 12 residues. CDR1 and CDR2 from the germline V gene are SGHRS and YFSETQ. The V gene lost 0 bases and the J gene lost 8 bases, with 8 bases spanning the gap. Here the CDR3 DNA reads TGCGCCAGCAGCTTGGATTGGGGGGGCTACACCTTC. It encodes CASSLDWGGYTF.

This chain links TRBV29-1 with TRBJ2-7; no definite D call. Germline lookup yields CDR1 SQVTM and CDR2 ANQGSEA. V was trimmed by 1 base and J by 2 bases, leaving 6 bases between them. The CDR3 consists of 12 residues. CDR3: CSVEGPTYEQYF. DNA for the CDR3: TGCAGCGTTGAAGGACCGACCTACGAGCAGTACTTC.

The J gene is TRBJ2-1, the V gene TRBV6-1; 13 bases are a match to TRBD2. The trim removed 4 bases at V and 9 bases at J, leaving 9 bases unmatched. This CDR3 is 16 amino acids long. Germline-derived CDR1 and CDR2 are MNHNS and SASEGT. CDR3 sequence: CASSARTSGSFVEQFF. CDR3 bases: TGTGCCAGCAGTGCCCGGACTAGCGGGAGTTTTGTTGAGCAGTTCTTC.

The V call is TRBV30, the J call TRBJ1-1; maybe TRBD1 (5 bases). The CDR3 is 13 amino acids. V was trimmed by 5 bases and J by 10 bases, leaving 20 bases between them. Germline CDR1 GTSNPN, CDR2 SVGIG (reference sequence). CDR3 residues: CAWDHGEGLGAFF. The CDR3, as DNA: TGTGCCTGGGATCACGGTGAGGGACTGGGAGCTTTCTTT.

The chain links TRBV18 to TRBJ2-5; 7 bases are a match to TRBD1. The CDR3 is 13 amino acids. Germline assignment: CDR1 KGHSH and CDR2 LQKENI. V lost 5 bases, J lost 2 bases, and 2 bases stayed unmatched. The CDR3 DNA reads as TGTGCCAGCTCAGCGGACAGGCAAGAGACCCAGTACTTC. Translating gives CASSADRQETQYF.

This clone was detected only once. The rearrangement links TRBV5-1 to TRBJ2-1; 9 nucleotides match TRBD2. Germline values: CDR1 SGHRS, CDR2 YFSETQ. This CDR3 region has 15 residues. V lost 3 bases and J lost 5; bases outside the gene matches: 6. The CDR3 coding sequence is TGCGCCAGCAGCTACCTAGCGGGAACTAACAATGAGCAGTTCTTC. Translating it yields CASSYLAGTNNEQFF. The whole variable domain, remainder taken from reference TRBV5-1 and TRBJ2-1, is KAGVTQTPRYLIKTRGQQVTLSCSPISGHRSVSWYQQTPGQGLQFLFEYFSETQRNKGNFPGRFSGRQFSNSRSEMNVSTLELGDSALYLCASSYLAGTNNEQFFGPGTRLTVL.

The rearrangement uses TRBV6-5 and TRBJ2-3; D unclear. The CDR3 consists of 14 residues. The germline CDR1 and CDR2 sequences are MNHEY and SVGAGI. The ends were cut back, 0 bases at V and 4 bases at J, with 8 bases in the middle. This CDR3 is CASSYSIRPDTQYF. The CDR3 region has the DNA TGTGCCAGCAGTTACTCGATCCGCCCAGATACGCAGTATTTT.

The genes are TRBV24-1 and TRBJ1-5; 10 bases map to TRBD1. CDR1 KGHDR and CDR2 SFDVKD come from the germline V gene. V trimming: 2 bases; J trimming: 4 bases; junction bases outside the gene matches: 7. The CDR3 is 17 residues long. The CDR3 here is CATSDCRDRGWNQPQHF. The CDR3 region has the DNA TGTGCCACCAGTGATTGCCGGGACAGGGGTTGGAATCAGCCCCAGCATTTT.

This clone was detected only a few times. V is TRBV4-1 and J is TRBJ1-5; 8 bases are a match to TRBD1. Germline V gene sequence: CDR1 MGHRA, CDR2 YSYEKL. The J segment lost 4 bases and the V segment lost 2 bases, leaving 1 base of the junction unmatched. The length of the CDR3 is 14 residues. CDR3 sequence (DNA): TGCGCCAGCAGCCAAACAGGGGGAAATCAGCCCCAGCATTTT. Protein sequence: CASSQTGGNQPQHF.

CDR3 in DNA: TGTGCCAGCAGTGGTCCGTTGGGGGCAGTACGGGCAGATACGCAGTATTTT. Encoded protein: CASSGPLGAVRADTQYF. The chain joins TRBV6-1 to TRBJ2-3, with TRBD1 as a possible D gene (6 bases). Germline V gives CDR1 MNHNS, CDR2 SASEGT. Deletions cut 4 bases from V and 4 bases from J, with 21 bases between. This CDR3 has 17 residues.

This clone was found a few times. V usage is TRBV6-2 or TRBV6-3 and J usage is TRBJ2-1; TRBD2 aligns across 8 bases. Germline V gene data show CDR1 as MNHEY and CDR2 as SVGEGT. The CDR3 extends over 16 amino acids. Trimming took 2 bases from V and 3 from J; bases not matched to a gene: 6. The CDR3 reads CASSYGGTRGYNEQFF. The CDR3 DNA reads TGTGCCAGCAGTTACGGGGGGACTAGGGGCTACAATGAGCAGTTCTTC.

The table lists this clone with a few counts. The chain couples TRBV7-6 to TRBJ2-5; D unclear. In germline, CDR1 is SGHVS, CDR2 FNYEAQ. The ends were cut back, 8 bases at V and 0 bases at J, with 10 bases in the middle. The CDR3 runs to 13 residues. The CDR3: CASAGGHQETQYF. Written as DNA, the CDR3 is TGTGCCAGCGCCGGCGGTCACCAAGAGACCCAGTACTTC. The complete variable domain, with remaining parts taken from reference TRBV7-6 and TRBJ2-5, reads GAGVSQSPRYKVTKRGQDVALRCDPISGHVSLYWYRQALGQGPEFLTYFNYEAQQDKSGLPNDRFSAERPEGSISTLTIQRTEQRDSAMYRCASAGGHQETQYFGPGTRLLVL.

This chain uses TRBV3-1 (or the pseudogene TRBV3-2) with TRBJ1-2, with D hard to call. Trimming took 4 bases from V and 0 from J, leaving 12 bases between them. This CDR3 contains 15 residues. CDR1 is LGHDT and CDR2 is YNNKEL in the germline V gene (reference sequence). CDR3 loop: CASSPLNRANYGYTF. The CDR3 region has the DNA TGTGCCAGCAGCCCTTTGAACCGTGCTAACTATGGCTACACCTTC.

The CDR3 sequence: CATKDTNEKLFF. As DNA, the CDR3 is TGTGCCACCAAGGACACTAATGAAAAACTGTTTTTT. The rearrangement links TRBV7-9 to TRBJ1-4, with D uncertain. Trimming stripped 10 bases from V and 2 bases from J, with 8 bases between. Germline CDR1 reads SEHNR; CDR2 reads FQNEAQ (reference sequence). This CDR3 is 12 amino acids long.

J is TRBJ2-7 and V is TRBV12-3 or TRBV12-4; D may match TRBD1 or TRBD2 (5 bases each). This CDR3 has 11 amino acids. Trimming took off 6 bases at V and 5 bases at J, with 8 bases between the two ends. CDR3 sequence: CASSRDHEQYF. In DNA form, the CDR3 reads TGTGCCAGCAGCAGGGACCACGAGCAGTACTTC.